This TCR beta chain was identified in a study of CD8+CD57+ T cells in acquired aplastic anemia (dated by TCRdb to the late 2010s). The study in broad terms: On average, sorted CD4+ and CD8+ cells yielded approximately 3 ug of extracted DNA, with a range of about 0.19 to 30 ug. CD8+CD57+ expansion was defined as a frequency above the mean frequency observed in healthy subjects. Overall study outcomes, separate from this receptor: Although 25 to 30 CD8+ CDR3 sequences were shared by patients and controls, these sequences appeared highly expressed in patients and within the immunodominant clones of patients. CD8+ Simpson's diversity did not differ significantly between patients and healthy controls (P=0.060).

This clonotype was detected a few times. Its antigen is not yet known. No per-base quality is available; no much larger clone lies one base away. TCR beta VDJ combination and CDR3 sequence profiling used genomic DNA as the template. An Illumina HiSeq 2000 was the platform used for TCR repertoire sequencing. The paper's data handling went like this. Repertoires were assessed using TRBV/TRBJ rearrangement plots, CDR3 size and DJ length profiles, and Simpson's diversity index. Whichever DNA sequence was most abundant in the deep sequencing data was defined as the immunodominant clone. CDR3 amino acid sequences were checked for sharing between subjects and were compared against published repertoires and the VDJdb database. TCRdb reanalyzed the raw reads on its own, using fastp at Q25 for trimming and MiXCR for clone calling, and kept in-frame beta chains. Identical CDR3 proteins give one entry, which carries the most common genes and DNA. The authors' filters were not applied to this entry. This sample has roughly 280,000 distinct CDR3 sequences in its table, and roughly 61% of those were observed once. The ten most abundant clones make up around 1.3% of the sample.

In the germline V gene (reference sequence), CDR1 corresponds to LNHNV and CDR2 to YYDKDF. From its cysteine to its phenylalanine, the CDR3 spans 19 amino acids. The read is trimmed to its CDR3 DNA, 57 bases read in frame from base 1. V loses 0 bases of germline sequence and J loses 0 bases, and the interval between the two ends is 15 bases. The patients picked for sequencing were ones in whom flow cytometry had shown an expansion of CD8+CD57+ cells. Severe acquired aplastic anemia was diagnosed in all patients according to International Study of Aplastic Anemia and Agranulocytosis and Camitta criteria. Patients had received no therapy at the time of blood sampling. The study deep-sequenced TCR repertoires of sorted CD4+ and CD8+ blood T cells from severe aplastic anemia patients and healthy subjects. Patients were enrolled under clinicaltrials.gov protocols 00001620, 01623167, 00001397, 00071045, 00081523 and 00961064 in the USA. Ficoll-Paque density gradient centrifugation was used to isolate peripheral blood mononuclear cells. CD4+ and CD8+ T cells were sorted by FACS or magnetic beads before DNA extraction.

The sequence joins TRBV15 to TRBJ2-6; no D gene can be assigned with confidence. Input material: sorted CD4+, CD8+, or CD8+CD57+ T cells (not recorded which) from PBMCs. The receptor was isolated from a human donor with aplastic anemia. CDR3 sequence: CATSRDGSYIISGANVLTF. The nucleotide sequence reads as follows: TGTGCCACCAGCAGAGATGGATCCTACATTATCTCTGGGGCCAACGTCCTGACTTTC.